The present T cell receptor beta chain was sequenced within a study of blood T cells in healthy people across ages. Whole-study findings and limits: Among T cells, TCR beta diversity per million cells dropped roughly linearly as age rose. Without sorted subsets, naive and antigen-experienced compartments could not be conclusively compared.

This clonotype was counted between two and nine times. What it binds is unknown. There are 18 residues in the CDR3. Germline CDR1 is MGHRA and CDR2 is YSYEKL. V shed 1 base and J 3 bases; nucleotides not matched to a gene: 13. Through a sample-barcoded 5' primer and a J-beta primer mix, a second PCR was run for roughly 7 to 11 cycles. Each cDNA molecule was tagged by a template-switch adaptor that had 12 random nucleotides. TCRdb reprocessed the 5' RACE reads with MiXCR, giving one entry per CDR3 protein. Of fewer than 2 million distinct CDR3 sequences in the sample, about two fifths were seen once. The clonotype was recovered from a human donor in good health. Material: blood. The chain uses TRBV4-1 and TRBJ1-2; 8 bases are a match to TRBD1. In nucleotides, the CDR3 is TGCGCCAGCAGCCAAGGGCGGTCAGGGGGCCTTAAGGACTATGGCTACACCTTC. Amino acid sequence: CASSQGRSGGLKDYGYTF.